These 15 T cell receptor beta chains share one sample of origin, sequenced in a study of cytomegalovirus exposure and HLA in healthy donors. It was with 60 Vbeta and 13 Jbeta primers that the PCR ran. Repertoires were generated with immunoSEQ multiplex PCR, while TCRdb's copy carries only in-frame clones and drops some. The sample holds under 250,000 clones; approximately 82% are singletons and the top ten take approximately 3.9%. The sequencing sample was made of PBMCs. The source is a male donor in good health and CMV-seronegative.

CDR3 region: CASSLDSLSEQYF. CDR3 nucleotides: TGTGCCAGCAGTCTCGACAGCCTTTCCGAGCAGTACTTC. The chain carries TRBV7-9 and TRBJ2-7; D possibly corresponds to TRBD1 (5 bases). V lost 6 bases and J lost 6, with 15 bases in between. From germline, CDR1 is SEHNR and CDR2 FQNEAQ (reference sequence). The CDR3 is made up of 13 amino acids.

A remark on this clone: Additional DNA sequences in this sample encode the identical CDR3. The gene calls are TRBV6-5 and TRBJ2-7; 9 nucleotides agree with TRBD1. The CDR3 consists of 14 residues. From germline, CDR1 is MNHEY and CDR2 SVGAGI. The V and J ends lost 6 bases and 1 base, in that order; junction bases with no gene match: 4. In nucleotides, the CDR3 is TGTGCCAGCAGCCCCGACAGGGGGTCCTACGAGCAGTACTTC. Protein product: CASSPDRGSYEQYF.

This clone was seen only a few times. This sequence joins TRBV6-6 and TRBJ1-5; D is ambiguous. V lost 8 bases to trimming and J lost 4 bases, with 12 bases between them. Germline CDR1 MNHNY, CDR2 SVGAGI (reference sequence). The CDR3 is 13 amino acids. In nucleotides, the CDR3 is TGTGCCAGCGAGCGGGAAATGAATCAGCCCCAGCATTTT. Protein product: CASEREMNQPQHF.

The gene calls are TRBV4-2 and TRBJ2-2; maybe TRBD1 (7 bases). CDR1 is LGHNA and CDR2 is YNFKEQ in the germline V gene. This CDR3 has 17 residues. Deletions cut 2 bases from V and 5 bases from J, with 18 bases between. CDR3 sequence: CASSQRGRAEGTGELFF. CDR3 bases: TGTGCCAGCAGCCAAAGGGGGCGAGCGGAGGGGACCGGGGAGCTGTTTTTT.

This rearrangement joins TRBV10-1 to TRBJ2-3, with TRBD1 matching 7 bases. The CDR3 spans 16 residues. Germline V CDR1 and CDR2: WNHNN, SYGVQD (reference sequence). V dropped 2 bases and J dropped 4; count of bases not matched to a gene: 9. The CDR3 DNA reads TGCGCCAGCAGTGAGCCGACAGGGAGAGTACCAGATACGCAGTATTTT. Protein sequence: CASSEPTGRVPDTQYF.

The J gene is TRBJ1-5, the V gene TRBV5-8, with D possibly matching TRBD1 (5 bases). There are 18 residues in the CDR3. V lost 2 bases, J lost 4 bases, and 22 bases lay in between. CDR1 and CDR2 from the germline V gene are SGHTS and YDEGEE. CDR3 amino acids: CASSLMMVTTETNQPQHF. Written as DNA, the CDR3 is TGTGCCAGCAGCTTAATGATGGTGACGACAGAAACTAATCAGCCCCAGCATTTT.

Comment on this clone: A junction end diverges from the germline sequence, so it may reflect a read error. The chain is built from TRBV7-9 and TRBJ2-5; maybe TRBD2 (5 bases). The germline V gene has CDR1 SEHNR and CDR2 FQNEAQ (reference sequence). This CDR3 has 17 amino acids. CDR3: CSSSLVLSAYNQETQYF. CDR3 nucleotides: TGTTCCAGCAGCTTAGTCCTTAGCGCTTACAACCAAGAGACCCAGTACTTC.

This rearrangement joins TRBV4-1 to TRBJ2-7; 8 bases agree with TRBD2. The CDR3 is made up of 17 amino acids. The ends lost 4 bases at V and 3 bases at J; junction bases unmatched: 14. In germline, CDR1 is MGHRA, CDR2 YSYEKL. The CDR3 DNA reads as TGCGCCAGCAGCCCCTATACAATGACTAGCGTTTACTACGAGCAGTACTTC. Translated: CASSPYTMTSVYYEQYF.

This chain connects TRBV5-1 to TRBJ2-2, with 7 bases fitting TRBD2. With 1 base clipped from V and 2 bases from J, the junction kept 5 bases outside the gene matches. This CDR3 contains 16 residues. Germline assignment: CDR1 SGHRS and CDR2 YFSETQ. The CDR3 nucleotides read TGCGCCAGCAGCTTGTTGGCTAGCGGAAACACCGGGGAGCTGTTTTTT. Translated: CASSLLASGNTGELFF. Supplemented by reference TRBV5-1 and TRBJ2-2, the full variable domain reads KAGVTQTPRYLIKTRGQQVTLSCSPISGHRSVSWYQQTPGQGLQFLFEYFSETQRNKGNFPGRFSGRQFSNSRSEMNVSTLELGDSALYLCASSLLASGNTGELFFGEGSRLTVL.

This chain links TRBV19 with TRBJ1-2; D not certain. The V gene lost 3 bases and the J gene lost 8 bases, with 16 bases spanning the gap. The CDR3 is 14 amino acids. The V gene's germline CDR1 is LNHDA and CDR2 SQIVND (reference sequence). CDR3 DNA: TGTGCCAGTAGTATGGATCTTACAGTGAGCGGCTACACCTTC. Residues: CASSMDLTVSGYTF.

CDR3 in amino acids: CASSTDTGLAYEQYF. The CDR3, as DNA: TGCGCCAGCAGCACGGATACAGGGCTAGCCTACGAGCAGTACTTC. The chain employs TRBV5-1 and TRBJ2-7; D may be TRBD1 (6 bases). V lost 4 bases, J lost 2 bases, and 16 bases lay in between. Germline V gene sequence: CDR1 SGHRS, CDR2 YFSETQ. This CDR3 is built from 15 residues.

This clone has just a few counts. The chain joins TRBV29-1 to TRBJ1-1; TRBD1 aligns across 8 bases. Germline V gene data show CDR1 as SQVTM and CDR2 as ANQGSEA. This CDR3 spans 11 amino acids. V gave up 4 bases and J gave up 7 bases; unmatched junction bases: 2. The CDR3 coding sequence is TGCAGCGTTGGACAGGGGATTGAAGCTTTCTTT. Translated: CSVGQGIEAFF.

This clone was seen only a few times. The chain carries TRBV6-5 and TRBJ2-1; D is unclear. Deletions cut 7 bases from V and 6 bases from J, with 10 bases between. CDR3 size: 12 residues. Looked up from germline, CDR1 is MNHEY and CDR2 is SVGAGI. The CDR3 sequence is CASTRGPNEQFF. The CDR3 DNA is TGTGCCAGCACCCGAGGCCCCAATGAGCAGTTCTTC.

The rearrangement links TRBV6-5 to TRBJ1-2; 11 bases align to TRBD1. Germline V gives CDR1 MNHEY, CDR2 SVGAGI. CDR3 size: 15 residues. The V and J ends lost 2 bases and 12 bases, in that order; junction bases with no gene match: 11. The DNA for the CDR3 is TGTGCCAGCAGTTACGACCGGGGACAGGGGGATCAGAACACCTTC. Translating gives CASSYDRGQGDQNTF.

This sequence joins TRBV10-3 and TRBJ1-1; D is possibly TRBD1 (5 bases). CDR1 is ENHRY and CDR2 is SYGVKD in the germline V gene. The CDR3 extends over 15 amino acids. V was shortened by 0 bases and J by 3 bases, with 11 bases between the two germline ends. CDR3 amino acids: CAISESRGRDTEAFF. CDR3 sequence (DNA): TGTGCCATCAGTGAGTCGCGTGGCAGGGACACTGAAGCTTTCTTT.